The 30 T cell receptor beta chains presented below share a single source sample, sequenced in a study of blood T cell repertoires in COVID-19. Some clones are missing from TCRdb's copy, which holds only in-frame ones; the method was immunoSEQ multiplex PCR. The table has about 240,000 clones, roughly nine tenths seen once. The sample was peripheral blood. These receptors were taken from a man aged 55 to 70 who had recovered from COVID-19.

This clone was counted only a few times. V and J are TRBV5-1 and TRBJ1-6; 9 positions agree with TRBD1. In germline, CDR1 is SGHRS, CDR2 YFSETQ. V lost 2 bases and J lost 7; bases outside the gene matches: 4. The CDR3 consists of 15 residues. CDR3 nucleotides: TGCGCCAGCAGCTTAATACAGGGGGCGAATTCACCCCTCCACTTT. This translates into CASSLIQGANSPLHF. Based on the CDR3 plus reference TRBV5-1 and TRBJ1-6, the full variable domain is KAGVTQTPRYLIKTRGQQVTLSCSPISGHRSVSWYQQTPGQGLQFLFEYFSETQRNKGNFPGRFSGRQFSNSRSEMNVSTLELGDSALYLCASSLIQGANSPLHFGNGTRLTVT.

This clone was counted a few times. V gene TRBV5-1 combines with J gene TRBJ1-4; 8 bases match TRBD1. The CDR3 length is 15 residues. CDR1 is SGHRS and CDR2 is YFSETQ in the germline V gene. J gave up 5 bases and V 3 bases, and 6 bases lay outside the gene matches. In DNA, the CDR3 is TGCGCCAGCAGCTCCGGGACAGGACACAATGAAAAACTGTTTTTT. It encodes CASSSGTGHNEKLFF.

This clone was seen just once. The V gene is TRBV30, the J gene TRBJ2-2; a weak D match, TRBD1 (6 bases). Germline V gives CDR1 GTSNPN, CDR2 SVGIG (reference sequence). The CDR3 has 13 amino acids. The V end was cut by 7 bases, the J end by 5 bases, with 14 bases between. As DNA, the CDR3 is TGTGCCTACGGACAGTATGGAACCGGGGAGCTGTTTTTT. Its protein product is CAYGQYGTGELFF.

J is TRBJ1-2 and V is TRBV9, with 7 bases aligning to TRBD1. The germline V gene encodes CDR1 SGDLS and CDR2 YYNGEE. The V gene end was trimmed by 4 bases and the J gene end by 2 bases; junction bases not matched to a gene: 2. The CDR3 sequence is 13 residues long. CDR3 protein: CASSIQGNYGYTF. CDR3 bases: TGTGCCAGCAGCATACAGGGGAACTATGGCTACACCTTC.

Details on this clone: A much larger clone lies a single base off, so this may be a read error. V is TRBV5-4 and J is TRBJ1-1; 7 bases map to TRBD1. With 4 bases clipped from V and 1 base from J, the junction kept 1 base outside the gene matches. Germline V lookup: CDR1 SGHNT, CDR2 YYREEE (reference sequence). This CDR3 has 13 residues. The CDR3 reads CASSRTGNTEAFF. CDR3 nucleotide sequence: TGTGCCAGCAGCCGGACAGGGAACACTGAAGCTTTCTTT.

The rearrangement uses TRBV5-4 and TRBJ1-4; 8 nucleotides match TRBD1. The CDR3 runs to 15 residues. In germline, CDR1 is SGHNT, CDR2 YYREEE (reference sequence). J was trimmed by 7 bases and V by 4 bases; bases with no gene match: 9. Here the CDR3 DNA reads TGTGCCAGCAGCCGTGTGGCAGGGGGCTTTGAAAAACTGTTTTTT. Translated: CASSRVAGGFEKLFF.

The chain couples TRBV27 to TRBJ2-1, with D tentatively TRBD1 (5 bases). This CDR3 contains 14 residues. Trimming cost V 0 bases and J 11 bases, with 14 bases left between them. Looked up from germline, CDR1 is MNHEY and CDR2 is SMNVEV (reference sequence). In nucleotides, the CDR3 is TGTGCCAGCAGTTTATCTGCAGGGCTGCCGAAGCAGTTCTTC. It translates to CASSLSAGLPKQFF.

The CDR3 sequence is CAWSEGEETQYF. The CDR3, as DNA: TGTGCCTGGAGCGAGGGGGAGGAGACCCAGTACTTC. The chain joins TRBV30 to TRBJ2-5, with D perhaps matching TRBD1 (6 bases). The germline V and J ends were trimmed by 3 bases and 5 bases, with 10 bases remaining between them. The CDR3 is made up of 12 amino acids. Germline CDR1 is GTSNPN and CDR2 is SVGIG (reference sequence).

In regard to this clone: The same CDR3 also results from other DNA sequences found in this sample. The chain has TRBV6-5 and TRBJ2-1, with 12 bases fitting TRBD2. This CDR3 contains 14 residues. Per the germline V gene, CDR1 is MNHEY and CDR2 is SVGAGI. Trimming removed 5 bases from V and 5 bases from J; junction bases left unmatched: 1. The CDR3: CASSLAGGDNEQFF. In DNA form, the CDR3 reads TGTGCCAGCAGTCTAGCGGGGGGGGACAATGAGCAGTTCTTC.

The V and J genes are TRBV5-6 and TRBJ2-2; 9 nucleotides agree with TRBD1. This CDR3 has 16 amino acids. The germline gives CDR1 SGHDT, CDR2 YYEEEE. Losses at the gene ends were 0 bases for V and 5 bases for J; bases not matched to a gene: 5. In DNA form, the CDR3 reads TGTGCCAGCAGCTTGGACAGGGGGCCTGGGACCGGGGAGCTGTTTTTT. Translation: CASSLDRGPGTGELFF. Full variable domain (outside the CDR3, taken from reference TRBV5-6 and TRBJ2-2): DAGVTQSPTHLIKTRGQQVTLRCSPKSGHDTVSWYQQALGQGPQFIFQYYEEEERQRGNFPDRFSGHQFPNYSSELNVNALLLGDSALYLCASSLDRGPGTGELFFGEGSRLTVL.

CDR3 amino acids: CASSFYYQTSGGVTDTQYF. The CDR3 DNA reads as TGTGCCAGCAGCTTCTACTACCAAACTAGCGGGGGGGTCACAGATACGCAGTATTTT. The chain uses TRBV11-3 and TRBJ2-3, with 13 bases aligning to TRBD2. CDR1 SGHNT and CDR2 YENEEA come from the germline V gene. Trimming took 3 bases from V and 2 from J; bases not matched to a gene: 11. CDR3 length: 19 amino acids.

This sequence joins TRBV5-1 and TRBJ2-3, with 8 bases identical to TRBD2. V gave up 4 bases and J gave up 0 bases; unmatched junction bases: 13. Germline values: CDR1 SGHRS, CDR2 YFSETQ. This CDR3 comprises 18 residues. The chain's CDR3 is CASSPSPGVAGSTDTQYF. CDR3 in DNA: TGCGCCAGCAGCCCCTCACCGGGGGTAGCGGGGAGCACAGATACGCAGTATTTT. The whole variable domain, filled in from reference TRBV5-1 and TRBJ2-3, reads KAGVTQTPRYLIKTRGQQVTLSCSPISGHRSVSWYQQTPGQGLQFLFEYFSETQRNKGNFPGRFSGRQFSNSRSEMNVSTLELGDSALYLCASSPSPGVAGSTDTQYFGPGTRLTVL.

The rearrangement joins TRBV3-1 (or the pseudogene TRBV3-2) to TRBJ1-4, with TRBD1 identical over 9 bases. Trimming at V came to 5 bases and at J to 0 bases, leaving 4 bases not matched to a gene. Germline values: CDR1 LGHDT, CDR2 YNNKEL (reference sequence). The CDR3 is 16 amino acids. The CDR3 nucleotides are TGTGCCAGCAGCTCCGGACAGGGGACAACTAATGAAAAACTGTTTTTT. It specifies CASSSGQGTTNEKLFF.

The chain recombines TRBV12-3 or TRBV12-4 with TRBJ1-6, with D possibly matching TRBD1 (5 bases). Trimming left V 5 bases short and J 15 bases short, with 14 bases between. This CDR3 has 12 amino acids. Here the CDR3 reads CASSPTALHLHF. The CDR3, as DNA: TGTGCCAGCAGTCCGACAGCTCTTCACCTCCACTTT.

The chain links TRBV27 to TRBJ2-7, with D possibly being TRBD1 (5 bases). This CDR3 comprises 12 residues. Looked up from germline, CDR1 is MNHEY and CDR2 is SMNVEV (reference sequence). Trimming removed 8 bases at V and 6 bases at J, with 14 bases between. The CDR3 region has the DNA TGTGCCAGCTCCGTTCAGGGAACCGAGCAGTACTTC. It codes for CASSVQGTEQYF.

This clone was recorded a few times. This sequence joins TRBV2 and TRBJ1-1; 9 nucleotides line up with TRBD1. CDR1 and CDR2 (germline): SNHLY, FYNNEI. The CDR3 has 15 residues. The V gene end was trimmed by 6 bases and the J gene end by 2 bases; junction bases not matched to a gene: 7. The CDR3 DNA reads TGTGCCAGCAGGACCGGGACAGGGTTTAACACTGAAGCTTTCTTT. Translated: CASRTGTGFNTEAFF. Variable domain in full (rest from reference TRBV2 and TRBJ1-1): EPEVTQTPSHQVTQMGQEVILRCVPISNHLYFYWYRQILGQKVEFLVSFYNNEISEKSEIFDDQFSVERPDGSNFTLKIRSTKLEDSAMYFCASRTGTGFNTEAFFGQGTRLTVV.

This rearrangement joins TRBV14 to TRBJ2-7; D might be TRBD2 (5 bases). V was shortened by 4 bases and J by 3 bases, with 16 bases between the two germline ends. Germline V gene data show CDR1 as SGHDN and CDR2 as FVKESK. The CDR3 runs 15 residues. CDR3 sequence: CASSPQRGFSYEQYF. The CDR3 DNA is TGTGCCAGCAGCCCTCAAAGAGGGTTTAGCTACGAGCAGTACTTC.

CDR3 coding DNA: TGTGCCAGCACGAGGGAGAAGAACACTGAAGCTTTCTTT. Translation: CASTREKNTEAFF. The rearrangement links TRBV12-3 or TRBV12-4 to TRBJ1-1; unclear D gene. Trimming pared 7 bases from V and 1 base from J, leaving 10 bases between. The CDR3 runs to 13 residues.

The chain has TRBV9 and TRBJ2-2, with 7 positions matching TRBD1. Germline lookup yields CDR1 SGDLS and CDR2 YYNGEE. J was trimmed by 5 bases and V by 3 bases; bases with no gene match: 1. The CDR3 contains 13 residues. As DNA, the CDR3 is TGTGCCAGCAGCGGCAGGGGGACCGGGGAGCTGTTTTTT. Translating it yields CASSGRGTGELFF.

This chain joins TRBV9 and TRBJ2-1, with D possibly being TRBD2 (6 bases). V lost 4 bases, J lost 4 bases, and 9 bases lay in between. Germline V gene lookup returns CDR1 SGDLS and CDR2 YYNGEE. This CDR3 comprises 13 residues. The DNA for the CDR3 is TGTGCCAGCAGCTCGGGGGTGTACAATGAGCAGTTCTTC. Its protein is CASSSGVYNEQFF.

This chain connects TRBV9 to TRBJ2-2; D may be TRBD2 (6 bases). From germline, CDR1 is SGDLS and CDR2 YYNGEE. V lost 4 bases and J 0 bases, leaving 13 bases between the germline ends. The CDR3 has 16 residues. The CDR3 reads CASSPPRGTNTGELFF. CDR3 DNA: TGTGCCAGCAGCCCACCACGCGGGACGAACACCGGGGAGCTGTTTTTT.

The V call is TRBV5-1, the J call TRBJ1-6, with no clear D. There are 13 residues in the CDR3. Germline V lookup: CDR1 SGHRS, CDR2 YFSETQ. V was trimmed by 4 bases and J by 11 bases, leaving 13 bases between them. CDR3 amino acids: CASSHTGETPLHF. Written as DNA, the CDR3 is TGCGCCAGCAGCCATACCGGGGAGACACCCCTCCACTTT.

The chain combines TRBV3-1 (or the pseudogene TRBV3-2) with TRBJ1-2; D uncertain. Per germline, CDR1 LGHDT and CDR2 YNNKEL (reference sequence). The V end was cut by 0 bases, the J end by 2 bases, with 7 bases between. The CDR3 contains 14 residues. For the CDR3, the DNA is TGTGCCAGCAGCCAAGATCAGGTGAACTATGGCTACACCTTC. Translated, it gives CASSQDQVNYGYTF.

The chain joins TRBV18 to TRBJ1-4, with D unresolved. CDR1 is KGHSH and CDR2 is LQKENI in the germline V gene. V lost 9 bases to trimming and J lost 8 bases, with 16 bases between them. The CDR3 length is 13 residues. CDR3 protein: CASTLGQKEKLFF. The CDR3 nucleotides are TGTGCCAGTACCCTTGGGCAAAAGGAAAAACTGTTTTTT.

The chain couples TRBV15 to TRBJ1-5; D possibly corresponds to TRBD1 (5 bases). Trimming took off 6 bases at V and 4 bases at J, with 13 bases between the two ends. CDR3 length equals 14 residues. Germline values: CDR1 LNHNV, CDR2 YYDKDF (reference sequence). The CDR3 DNA reads as TGTGCCACCAGATTACTACAGGAGAATCAGCCCCAGCATTTT. Translated: CATRLLQENQPQHF.

This clone turned up a few times. This chain joins TRBV28 and TRBJ2-4; the D gene is possibly TRBD2 (6 bases). Trimming shortened V by 8 bases and J by 7 bases, and 18 bases separated the two germline ends. Germline CDR1 is MDHEN and CDR2 is SYDVKM. The CDR3 totals 14 residues. Here the CDR3 DNA reads TGTGCCAGCTCCCCAGGGCGGGGTCGGAACATTCAGTACTTC. Its protein is CASSPGRGRNIQYF.

The chain uses TRBV11-3 and TRBJ2-3; 8 nucleotides align to TRBD2. The CDR3 runs to 15 residues. CDR1 SGHNT and CDR2 YENEEA come from the germline V gene. V was clipped by 5 bases and J by 4 bases; unmatched bases: 8. CDR3 in amino acids: CASSLTGGPADTQYF. In DNA, the CDR3 is TGTGCCAGCAGCCTGACGGGGGGGCCCGCAGATACGCAGTATTTT.

The chain joins TRBV5-1 to TRBJ2-1, with TRBD2 as a possible D gene (5 bases). V lost 4 bases and J lost 6, with 5 bases in between. This CDR3 region has 11 residues. Germline CDR1 and CDR2: SGHRS and YFSETQ. As DNA, the CDR3 is TGCGCCAGCAGCGGAGGCAATGAGCAGTTCTTC. As protein: CASSGGNEQFF.

The chain recombines TRBV2 with TRBJ1-5; no clear D gene. V was trimmed by 4 bases and J by 3 bases, leaving 10 bases between them. This CDR3 region has 14 residues. Germline V gene sequence: CDR1 SNHLY, CDR2 FYNNEI. The CDR3 sequence: CASSGWALNQPQHF. The CDR3 DNA follows: TGTGCCAGCAGTGGATGGGCCCTCAATCAGCCCCAGCATTTT.

The V gene is TRBV6-6, the J gene TRBJ2-1; 9 bases fit TRBD2. V dropped 6 bases and J dropped 7; count of bases not matched to a gene: 10. CDR1 and CDR2 from the germline V gene are MNHNY and SVGAGI (reference sequence). This CDR3 spans 15 amino acids. The chain's CDR3 is CASSPYETSGNEQFF. The CDR3 DNA follows: TGTGCCAGCAGCCCTTATGAGACTAGCGGTAATGAGCAGTTCTTC.